These T cell receptor beta chains were read from a single sample in a study of OX40 agonist ivuxolimab in advanced cancers. Produced via immunoSEQ multiplex PCR; TCRdb's table is partial and in-frame only. The sample carries 9,800 or so clones, 80% to 90% recorded once. The sample was CD4+ or CD8+ T cells sorted from blood, taken in a trial of the OX40 agonist ivuxolimab. All receptors come from an adult with an advanced solid tumor such as melanoma, head and neck, liver or kidney cancer. Each CDR3 is given with its conserved first and last residue. Part of the rows lack a size; the others show once, few, many or a class for expanded clones.

TRBJ1-6 | 13 | TRBV5-4 | . | CASSLGGESPLHF
TRBJ2-7 | 15 | TRBV18 | once | CASSPRGGRSYEQYF
TRBJ1-1 | 14 | TRBV11-2 | medium-sized | CASSPFNTGVQAFF
TRBJ2-1 | 13 | TRBV2 | . | CASSEGSGNEQFF
TRBJ2-1 | 15 | TRBV7-9 | . | CASSLRGGTYNEQFF
TRBJ2-7 | 15 | TRBV19 | few | CASSILAGGNYEQYF
TRBJ2-3 | 15 | TRBV5-1 | . | CASSLGGSLMDTQYF
TRBJ1-1 | 14 | TRBV6-5 | . | CASRLDLLGAEAFF
TRBJ2-1 | 15 | TRBV30 | . | CAWSVLPSSYNEQFF
TRBJ2-3 | 15 | TRBV9 | once | CASSVGPSSEYTQYF
TRBJ2-3 | 16 | TRBV5-1 | . | CASTSGRVTRTDTQYF
TRBJ2-3 | 14 | TRBV7-2 | . | CASSLEATTDTQYF
TRBJ2-2 | 13 | TRBV11-2 | . | CASGQANTGELFF
TRBJ2-1 | 15 | TRBV28 | . | CASSTWTSGRSEQFF
TRBJ1-1 | 14 | TRBV10-3 | . | CAISPGRLNTEAFF
TRBJ2-7 | 14 | TRBV15 | . | CATSSTWGSYEQYF
TRBJ1-2 | 14 | TRBV10-2 | . | CASSEIGTSYGYTF
TRBJ2-3 | 16 | TRBV19 | . | CASSPRKAGGADTQYF